Here is one T cell receptor (beta chain) with its context. Source study methods: Amplified reference gene primers provided the basis for estimating nucleated cell counts. Here immunoSEQ multiplex PCR was the method, and the copy in TCRdb shows in-frame clones only, minus some. From that table come the V and J calls and clone size; the DNA was used to work out D and trimming. Among just over 650,000 clones listed, around 90% were seen once. The CDR3 sequence is 13 residues long. Losses at the gene ends were 5 bases for V and 8 bases for J; bases not matched to a gene: 5. The germline V gene encodes CDR1 KGHSH and CDR2 LQKENI. The source of the sample is a study of blood T cell repertoires in COVID-19. In the study overall: Samples of COVID-19 (acute and convalescent) were obtained from the United States, Italy and Spain. Sources were T cells, B-cell-depleted T cells, or PBMCs; the material itself was cDNA or gDNA.

This chain uses TRBV18 with TRBJ1-4; 7 bases match TRBD1. The sequence was obtained from a woman between 18 and 29 years old with acute or convalescent COVID-19. The sequenced sample was peripheral blood. The CDR3 bases are TGTGCCAGCTCAAGGGACAGCTCGGAAAAACTGTTTTTT. This gives the protein CASSRDSSEKLFF.